These 32 T cell receptor beta chains originate from one sample sequenced in a study of blood T cells in healthy people across ages. A second PCR, run for about 6 to 11 cycles, used a sample-barcoded 5' primer plus a J-beta primer mix. TCRdb re-called the 5' RACE reads with MiXCR, one entry per CDR3 protein. The table has 1.5 million to 1.8 million distinct CDR3 sequences, less than 45% seen once. The sample taken for sequencing was blood. These TCRs come from a woman aged 18-29 years in good health.

The chain has TRBV7-2 and TRBJ1-5, with a tentative D call TRBD1 (6 bases). The V gene's germline CDR1 is SGHTA and CDR2 FQGNSA. This CDR3 region has 15 residues. Trimming cost V 1 base and J 6 bases, with 13 bases left between them. The CDR3 coding sequence is TGTGCCAGCAGCTTAGATGGGGGCGGAGGTCAGCCCCAGCATTTT. It encodes CASSLDGGGGQPQHF.

The rearrangement uses TRBV20-1 and TRBJ2-1; D gene uncertain. The germline V gene has CDR1 DFQATT and CDR2 SNEGSKA (reference sequence). V was clipped by 2 bases and J by 9 bases, with 8 bases between them. This CDR3 comprises 11 residues. CDR3 amino acids: CSARRLGEQFF. In DNA form, the CDR3 reads TGCAGTGCTAGAAGGCTAGGTGAGCAGTTCTTC.

This clonotype was detected only a few times. The chain has TRBV4-3 and TRBJ2-3; a possible D gene is TRBD2 (6 bases). Trimming stripped 4 bases from V and 0 bases from J, with 14 bases between. This CDR3 contains 16 residues. Germline V gene data show CDR1 as LGHNA and CDR2 as YSLEER. CDR3 region: CASSPLTRLSTDTQYF. The CDR3 DNA sequence: TGCGCCAGCAGCCCGTTGACTAGGCTGAGCACAGATACGCAGTATTTT.

The genes are TRBV20-1 and TRBJ2-3; TRBD2 aligns across 11 bases. Germline V gene data show CDR1 as DFQATT and CDR2 as SNEGSKA (reference sequence). The CDR3 totals 16 residues. The ends lost 5 bases at V and 2 bases at J; junction bases unmatched: 9. CDR3 DNA: TGCAGTGCTTCAATTTTTAGCGGGGGGGCCACAGATACGCAGTATTTT. Translation gives CSASIFSGGATDTQYF.

V and J are TRBV6-5 and TRBJ2-3; a weak D match, TRBD2 (6 bases). The CDR3 sequence is 14 residues long. Trimming left V 8 bases short and J 1 base short, with 13 bases between. Per germline, CDR1 MNHEY and CDR2 SVGAGI. The CDR3 loop reads CASGLYGGTDTQYF. The CDR3 coding sequence is TGTGCCAGCGGACTATACGGGGGCACAGATACGCAGTATTTT.

This clonotype has only a few counts. The gene calls are TRBV11-1 and TRBJ2-3; 12 positions match TRBD2. With 6 bases clipped from V and 0 bases from J, the junction kept 10 bases outside the gene matches. The CDR3 has 18 amino acids. Germline CDR1 and CDR2: SGHAT and FQDESV (reference sequence). CDR3 sequence reads: CASSLLPGTSGSTDTQYF. For the CDR3, the DNA is TGTGCCAGCAGTCTCCTCCCTGGGACTAGCGGGAGCACAGATACGCAGTATTTT.

The CDR3 loop reads CASTRGALGDEKLFF. CDR3 in DNA: TGCGCCAGCACCCGGGGGGCACTGGGTGATGAAAAACTGTTTTTT. The chain combines TRBV4-3 with TRBJ1-4; D may be TRBD1 (6 bases). CDR3 length: 15 residues. Per germline, CDR1 LGHNA and CDR2 YSLEER. V dropped 7 bases and J dropped 6 bases, with 18 bases sitting between them.

This clonotype was detected once. The chain links TRBV25-1 to TRBJ1-4; 8 bases match TRBD1. J lost 3 bases, V lost 4 bases, and 4 bases had no gene match. The CDR3 sequence is 15 residues long. The germline V gene encodes CDR1 MGHDK and CDR2 SYGVNS. The CDR3 DNA reads TGTGCCAGCAGTGGGACAGGGAGACCTAATGAAAAACTGTTTTTT. It translates to CASSGTGRPNEKLFF.

This clonotype was picked up a small number of times. The chain has TRBV27 and TRBJ1-5; TRBD1 matches 10 bases. The junction had 8 bases not matched to a gene; V was cut back by 6 bases and J by 0 bases. From germline, CDR1 is MNHEY and CDR2 SMNVEV (reference sequence). This CDR3 is 17 amino acids long. The DNA of the CDR3 is TGTGCCAGCAGGGGGGACAGGGGATCCTATAGCAATCAGCCCCAGCATTTT. The encoded protein is CASRGDRGSYSNQPQHF.

This clonotype appeared a few times. The chain employs TRBV12-3 or TRBV12-4 and TRBJ1-1; tentatively, D is TRBD1 (5 bases). V lost 3 bases and J lost 3, with 11 bases in between. The CDR3 has 14 residues. This CDR3 reads CASSFNRGDTEAFF. The CDR3 nucleotides read TGTGCCAGCAGTTTTAATCGAGGGGACACTGAAGCTTTCTTT.

The chain employs TRBV6-5 and TRBJ1-2; D might be TRBD1 (6 bases). Between the trimmed V and J ends, which lost 5 bases and 0 bases, there was a span of 13 bases. Germline lookup yields CDR1 MNHEY and CDR2 SVGAGI. This CDR3 is built from 15 residues. Written as DNA, the CDR3 is TGTGCCAGCAGTCCGAGCAGGGGACCTAACTATGGCTACACCTTC. As protein: CASSPSRGPNYGYTF.

The chain recombines TRBV7-2 with TRBJ2-4; TRBD1 might be the D (5 bases). The CDR3 length is 13 residues. Trimming shortened V by 5 bases and J by 4 bases, and 9 bases separated the two germline ends. Germline CDR1 is SGHTA and CDR2 is FQGNSA. The CDR3, as DNA: TGTGCCAGCAGCACGGACATAAAAAACATTCAGTACTTC. Protein product: CASSTDIKNIQYF.

This clonotype has just a few counts. The gene calls are TRBV12-3 or TRBV12-4 and TRBJ2-3; 11 bases are shared with TRBD2. Trimming at V came to 2 bases and at J to 5 bases, leaving 6 bases not matched to a gene. CDR3 length: 16 residues. In nucleotides, the CDR3 is TGTGCCAGCAGTTTAACTAGCGGGAGCCCCGTAGATACGCAGTATTTT. Translated, it gives CASSLTSGSPVDTQYF.

V is TRBV6-5 and J is TRBJ1-6; D uncertain. From germline, CDR1 is MNHEY and CDR2 SVGAGI. The CDR3 sequence is 16 residues long. Trimming stripped 4 bases from V and 7 bases from J, with 17 bases between. The CDR3 loop is CASSLGPEGWNSPLHF. As DNA, the CDR3 is TGTGCCAGCAGTTTAGGCCCCGAAGGGTGGAATTCACCCCTCCACTTT.

This chain uses TRBV4-1 with TRBJ2-5; 8 bases map to TRBD2. V dropped 3 bases and J dropped 1; count of bases not matched to a gene: 10. Germline values: CDR1 MGHRA, CDR2 YSYEKL. The CDR3 length is 17 residues. This chain's CDR3 is CASSHPPRTSSQETQYF. In nucleotides, the CDR3 is TGCGCCAGCAGCCACCCCCCCAGGACTAGCTCCCAAGAGACCCAGTACTTC.

The CDR3 coding sequence is TGTGCCAGCAGCCCACGTTGGGGTAGTCGCAATGAGCAGTTCTTC. Its protein product is CASSPRWGSRNEQFF. The gene calls are TRBV11-3 and TRBJ2-1, with unresolved D. The germline V and J ends were trimmed by 5 bases and 6 bases, with 17 bases remaining between them. Germline V gives CDR1 SGHNT, CDR2 YENEEA. The CDR3 is 15 residues long.

Here the CDR3 reads CASSPGGGPRGMNTEAFF. CDR3 nucleotide sequence: TGCGCCAGCAGTCCTGGGGGAGGTCCTAGGGGGATGAACACTGAAGCTTTCTTT. This chain joins TRBV23-1 and TRBJ1-1, with a weak D call TRBD1 (6 bases). TRBV23-1 is identified as an open reading frame with a role that is uncertain. CDR3 length equals 18 residues. Trimming took 4 bases from V and 0 from J, leaving 21 bases between them.

This clonotype has just a few counts. V is TRBV27 and J is TRBJ1-2; D unresolved. In germline, CDR1 is MNHEY, CDR2 SMNVEV (reference sequence). The CDR3 runs 14 residues. The V and J ends lost 6 bases and 4 bases respectively, with 15 bases between them. The CDR3 bases are TGTGCCAGCAGCGCCATCGGGCAGAGCTATGGCTACACCTTC. It is translated as CASSAIGQSYGYTF.

V and J are TRBV27 and TRBJ2-7; a possible D gene is TRBD1 (6 bases). V lost 3 bases to trimming and J lost 5 bases, with 11 bases between them. Germline loops: CDR1 MNHEY, CDR2 SMNVEV (reference sequence). The CDR3 has 13 amino acids. CDR3 loop: CASSFRQADEQYF. CDR3 DNA sequence: TGTGCCAGCAGTTTTCGACAGGCGGACGAGCAGTACTTC.

The rearrangement uses TRBV28 and TRBJ2-7, with D possibly being TRBD1 (7 bases). In germline, CDR1 is MDHEN, CDR2 SYDVKM. V lost 10 bases, J lost 3 bases, and 25 bases lay in between. The CDR3 has 16 amino acids. CDR3 nucleotide sequence: TGTGCCAACACCCTCCGGAGGGGGGACAGTTACTACGAGCAGTACTTC. Its protein product is CANTLRRGDSYYEQYF.

Details on this clonotype: The junction departs from the called germline gene at one end, perhaps through a read error. V is TRBV30 and J is TRBJ2-7; possibly TRBD2 for D (5 bases). The germline V gene encodes CDR1 GTSNPN and CDR2 SVGIG (reference sequence). The CDR3 has 12 amino acids. The DNA of the CDR3 is TGTCCCTGGAGCGTATCCGGGGACGAGCAGTACTTC. Protein product: CPWSVSGDEQYF. The full variable domain, rest sourced from reference TRBV30 and TRBJ2-7, is SQTIHQWPATLVQPVGSPLSLECTVEGTSNPNLYWYRQAAGRGLQLLFYSVGIGQISSEVPQNLSASRPQDRQFILSSKKLLLSDSGFYLCPWSVSGDEQYFGPGTRLTVT.

This rearrangement joins TRBV25-1 to TRBJ2-2, with 8 bases lining up with TRBD1. V shed 3 bases and J 7 bases; nucleotides not matched to a gene: 10. This CDR3 contains 16 residues. The germline V gene has CDR1 MGHDK and CDR2 SYGVNS. The CDR3 DNA is TGTGCCAGCAGTGATTCCACGCCAGGGGGCCACGGGGAGCTGTTTTTT. This gives the protein CASSDSTPGGHGELFF.

Notes on this clonotype: A much larger clone sits a single nucleotide away, making a read error possible. The chain links TRBV29-1 to TRBJ2-1, with 10 bases aligning to TRBD1. This CDR3 contains 12 residues. Germline assignment: CDR1 SQVTM and CDR2 ANQGSEA. The CDR3 reads CNVEGQGDEQFF. CDR3 coding DNA: TGCAACGTTGAAGGACAGGGGGATGAGCAGTTCTTC.

This clonotype showed up just a few times. This sequence joins TRBV4-3 and TRBJ2-5; D may be TRBD1 (7 bases). Deletions cut 4 bases from V and 0 bases from J, with 15 bases between. The CDR3 runs 16 residues. The V gene's germline CDR1 is LGHNA and CDR2 YSLEER. The CDR3 loop reads CASSLGTRGDQETQYF. CDR3 sequence (DNA): TGCGCCAGCAGCCTCGGGACCAGGGGGGACCAAGAGACCCAGTACTTC.

The J gene is TRBJ1-2, the V gene TRBV29-1; D not resolved. Germline V gene lookup returns CDR1 SQVTM and CDR2 ANQGSEA. With 2 bases removed from V and 2 bases from J, the gap between germline ends came to 6 bases. The CDR3 covers 12 residues. CDR3 loop: CSVERKNYGYTF. In DNA, the CDR3 is TGCAGCGTTGAAAGGAAGAACTATGGCTACACCTTC.

This clonotype has only a few counts. The rearrangement joins TRBV12-3 or TRBV12-4 to TRBJ2-3, with D perhaps matching TRBD2 (6 bases). The CDR3 sequence is 14 residues long. V shed 6 bases and J shed 4 bases, with 14 bases lying between them. The CDR3 here is CASRSGLSPDTQYF. The CDR3 DNA follows: TGTGCCAGCAGATCGGGACTTTCCCCAGATACGCAGTATTTT.

The gene calls are TRBV28 and TRBJ2-5; the D is unclear. The germline V gene encodes CDR1 MDHEN and CDR2 SYDVKM. The CDR3 covers 11 residues. In DNA form, the CDR3 reads TGTGTGACGGGCCTGGGAGAGACCCAGTACTTC. Its protein product is CVTGLGETQYF.

This clonotype appeared a few times. The chain carries TRBV6-5 and TRBJ2-5; no clear D gene. V was clipped by 3 bases and J by 1 base, with 9 bases between them. This CDR3 contains 14 residues. The V gene's germline CDR1 is MNHEY and CDR2 SVGAGI. The CDR3 protein is CASSYNGLQETQYF. CDR3 nucleotide sequence: TGTGCCAGCAGTTATAACGGCCTCCAAGAGACCCAGTACTTC.

The chain links TRBV20-1 to TRBJ1-2, with D perhaps TRBD1 (5 bases). The CDR3 length is 14 residues. The V gene lost 0 bases and the J gene lost 2 bases, with 10 bases spanning the gap. The germline V gene encodes CDR1 DFQATT and CDR2 SNEGSKA (reference sequence). CDR3 nucleotide sequence: TGCAGTGCTAGAGATTTGAGACAGAACTATGGCTACACCTTC. Translated: CSARDLRQNYGYTF.

To note about this clonotype: The junction and the germline gene differ at one end; a read error may be behind it. This chain uses TRBV12-3 or TRBV12-4 with TRBJ1-1; unclear D gene. The CDR3 spans 13 residues. CDR3 bases: TGTGCCTGCAGTGATTGGAGGAACACTGAAGCTTTCTTT. Translating gives CACSDWRNTEAFF.

This sequence joins TRBV7-9 and TRBJ2-1, with 8 bases that match TRBD1. Per germline, CDR1 SEHNR and CDR2 FQNEAQ (reference sequence). The CDR3 is made up of 16 amino acids. V shed 2 bases, J shed 6 bases, and the junction held 9 bases outside the gene matches. The CDR3 DNA follows: TGTGCCAGCAGCTTATTAGGACAGGGTAGGCCCAATGAGCAGTTCTTC. Amino acids: CASSLLGQGRPNEQFF.

V is TRBV4-2 and J is TRBJ2-1; D not resolved. CDR1 and CDR2 from the germline V gene are LGHNA and YNFKEQ. Trimming took off 3 bases at V and 7 bases at J, with 13 bases between the two ends. This CDR3 has 14 amino acids. In DNA, the CDR3 is TGTGCCAGCAGCCACGACCGACGGGTGAATGAGCAGTTCTTC. It specifies CASSHDRRVNEQFF.